This TCR beta chain was sequenced in a study of cytomegalovirus exposure and HLA in healthy donors. This table comes from immunoSEQ multiplex PCR, and its TCRdb copy is limited to in-frame clones, with some not included. The table includes about 150,000 clones, around 93% detected once. This clonotype originated in a man aged 18 to 29 in good health and CMV-seropositive. Specimen: PBMCs.

The CDR3 DNA follows: TGTGCCAGCAGCCCCGCCCAGGGGACTGAAGCTTTCTTT. Its translation: CASSPAQGTEAFF. The V and J genes are TRBV11-2 and TRBJ1-1; perhaps TRBD1 as D (6 bases). Trimming pared 5 bases from V and 5 bases from J, leaving 12 bases between. Germline CDR1 reads SGHAT; CDR2 reads FQNNGV. The CDR3 is made up of 13 amino acids.